This passage covers 14 T cell receptor beta chains from one sample sequenced in a study of shared clonotypes between healthy human individuals. TCRdb's copy holds only in-frame clones and misses some; the assay was immunoSEQ multiplex PCR. The table records some 2.4 million clones, 80% to 95% of them present only once. Sequenced input: naive CD4+ T cells from PBMCs. Subset indicated: CD45RA+ positively selected. These receptors were obtained from a man aged 18 to 35 in good health. Some clones in this sample may be carry-over from other donors' samples.

Notes on this clone: An end of the junction differs from the germline gene, which may be a read error. The chain has TRBV30 and TRBJ2-7, with no clear D. The CDR3 length is 12 residues. Germline CDR1 GTSNPN, CDR2 SVGIG (reference sequence). CDR3 nucleotide sequence: TGTGCCTGGAGTGAAGGTGGCTACGGGCAGTACTTC. It codes for CAWSEGGYGQYF.

This sequence joins TRBV5-8 and TRBJ1-1; D remains unclear. The germline CDR1 and CDR2 sequences are SGHTS and YDEGEE. V was pared by 2 bases and J by 1 base, with 18 bases between. The CDR3 contains 17 residues. The CDR3 region is CASSLGVGKRGNTEAFF. The CDR3 DNA is TGTGCCAGCAGCTTAGGAGTCGGAAAACGCGGGAACACTGAAGCTTTCTTT.

The chain combines TRBV23-1 with TRBJ1-2; weak D call: TRBD1 (5 bases). TRBV23-1 is designated an ORF whose function remains uncertain. V shed 2 bases and J shed 2 bases, with 12 bases lying between them. The CDR3 is 15 residues long. The DNA of the CDR3 is TGCGCCAGCAGTCAACGGTGGGGCACGAACTATGGCTACACCTTC. It specifies CASSQRWGTNYGYTF.

This clone was counted once. The chain links TRBV18 to TRBJ1-2; 8 nucleotides line up with TRBD1. Trimming cost V 3 bases and J 2 bases; bases outside gene matches: 8. The CDR3 runs 16 residues. The germline CDR1 and CDR2 sequences are KGHSH and LQKENI. This chain's CDR3 is CASSPLPGQANYGYTF. CDR3 DNA: TGTGCCAGCTCACCCCTCCCGGGACAGGCGAACTATGGCTACACCTTC. Based on the CDR3 plus reference TRBV18 and TRBJ1-2, the full variable domain is NAGVMQNPRHLVRRRGQEARLRCSPMKGHSHVYWYRQLPEEGLKFMVYLQKENIIDESGMPKERFSAEFPKEGPSILRIQQVVRGDSAAYFCASSPLPGQANYGYTFGSGTRLTVV.

The chain recombines TRBV11-3 with TRBJ1-6; D is perhaps TRBD1 (5 bases). V was clipped by 0 bases and J by 7 bases, with 16 bases between them. CDR3 size: 17 residues. The germline gives CDR1 SGHNT, CDR2 YENEEA. The CDR3 DNA follows: TGTGCCAGCAGCTTAGATTATAGGCGGACAATAAATTCACCCCTCCACTTT. It codes for CASSLDYRRTINSPLHF.

The chain combines TRBV5-1 with TRBJ2-1; 8 bases are a match to TRBD2. With V trimmed by 3 bases and J by 6 bases, 14 bases remained unmatched. Looked up from germline, CDR1 is SGHRS and CDR2 is YFSETQ. The CDR3 totals 17 residues. CDR3 sequence (DNA): TGCGCCAGCAGCTCACTGGGGCTTGCGGGAGGTGCCAATGAGCAGTTCTTC. Translating gives CASSSLGLAGGANEQFF.

CDR3 in amino acids: CASSLTSSTSYEQYF. For the CDR3, the DNA is TGCGCCAGCAGCCTAACCTCGAGCACCTCCTACGAGCAGTACTTC. The rearrangement joins TRBV4-1 to TRBJ2-7; D gene ambiguous. The CDR3 runs 15 residues. The germline gives CDR1 MGHRA, CDR2 YSYEKL. The V and J ends lost 4 bases and 0 bases respectively, with 13 bases between them.

The rearrangement uses TRBV5-5 and TRBJ2-7; D not resolved. The CDR3 consists of 14 residues. Germline values: CDR1 SGHKS, CDR2 YYEKEE (reference sequence). V was cut by 0 bases and J by 2 bases, with 9 bases left in between. CDR3 nucleotide sequence: TGTGCCAGCAGCTTGGAGGGCCGCGCCTACGAGCAGTACTTC. Protein sequence: CASSLEGRAYEQYF.

The CDR3 bases are TGCAGTGCTAGTGGACAGGGTCACTACACCTTC. It specifies CSASGQGHYTF. The V gene is TRBV20-1, the J gene TRBJ1-2; 8 bases are shared with TRBD1. V was clipped by 3 bases and J by 10 bases; unmatched bases: 4. This CDR3 spans 11 amino acids. Germline CDR1 reads DFQATT; CDR2 reads SNEGSKA (reference sequence).

This clone has just a few counts. The rearrangement joins TRBV27 to TRBJ1-1; 9 bases are shared with TRBD1. CDR1 MNHEY and CDR2 SMNVEV come from the germline V gene (reference sequence). CDR3 length: 16 amino acids. V shed 5 bases and J 2 bases; nucleotides not matched to a gene: 9. Here the CDR3 reads CASSKPNRGRNTEAFF. CDR3 nucleotides: TGTGCCAGCAGTAAACCAAACAGGGGGCGAAACACTGAAGCTTTCTTT.

The sample holds many counts of this clone. At the DNA level, this CDR3 is encoded by other sequences in the same sample as well. The CDR3 here is CASSFGADTQYF. CDR3 bases: TGTGCCAGCAGCTTCGGGGCAGATACGCAGTATTTT. The chain combines TRBV7-2 with TRBJ2-3, with D perhaps matching TRBD2 (5 bases). The CDR3 is 12 residues long. Deletions cut 3 bases from V and 4 bases from J, with 5 bases between. CDR1 SGHTA and CDR2 FQGNSA come from the germline V gene.

The V and J genes are TRBV10-3 and TRBJ1-1; D gene ambiguous. Looked up from germline, CDR1 is ENHRY and CDR2 is SYGVKD. Trimming shortened V by 4 bases and J by 1 base, and 10 bases separated the two germline ends. The CDR3 has 14 amino acids. The CDR3 protein is CAISAGAWNTEAFF. The CDR3 region has the DNA TGTGCCATCAGTGCAGGCGCTTGGAACACTGAAGCTTTCTTT.

The chain employs TRBV15 and TRBJ1-5, with TRBD1 matching 9 bases. From germline, CDR1 is LNHNV and CDR2 YYDKDF (reference sequence). V lost 5 bases, J lost 3 bases, and 11 bases stayed unmatched. This CDR3 comprises 17 residues. CDR3 DNA sequence: TGTGCCACCAGCCTCACTCGAGGGACAGGGACCAATCAGCCCCAGCATTTT. This encodes CATSLTRGTGTNQPQHF.

The V and J genes are TRBV5-5 and TRBJ2-1; D might be TRBD1 (5 bases). The V gene's germline CDR1 is SGHKS and CDR2 YYEKEE (reference sequence). V was pared by 5 bases and J by 4 bases, with 13 bases between. The CDR3 length is 14 residues. The CDR3 nucleotides are TGTGCCAGCAGGACTGGGGCCGGTTACAATGAGCAGTTCTTC. Translated, it gives CASRTGAGYNEQFF.